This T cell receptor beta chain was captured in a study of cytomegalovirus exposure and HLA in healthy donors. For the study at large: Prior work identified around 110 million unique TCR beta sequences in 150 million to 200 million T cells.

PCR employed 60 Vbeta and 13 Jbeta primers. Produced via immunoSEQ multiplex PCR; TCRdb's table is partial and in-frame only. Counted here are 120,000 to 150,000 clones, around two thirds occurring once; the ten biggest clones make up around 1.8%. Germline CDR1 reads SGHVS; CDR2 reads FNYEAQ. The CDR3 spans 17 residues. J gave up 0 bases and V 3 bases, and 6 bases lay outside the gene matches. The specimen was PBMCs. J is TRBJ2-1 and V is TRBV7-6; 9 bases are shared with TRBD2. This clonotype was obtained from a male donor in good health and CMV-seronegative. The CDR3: CASSFNLLAGSYNEQFF. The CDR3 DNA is TGTGCCAGCAGCTTCAACTTACTAGCGGGCTCCTACAATGAGCAGTTCTTC.